The T cell receptor (beta chain) described here comes from a study of cytomegalovirus exposure and HLA in healthy donors. The overall study: It was reported in a later analysis that the same platform had been used for the 120 validation repertoires as for the 550 to 700 first-cohort repertoires. Study results and limitations: Reports credit the classifier with highly specific, highly sensitive diagnosis of cytomegalovirus status.

Germline V gene sequence: CDR1 MNHNS, CDR2 SASEGT. The CDR3 runs to 15 residues. The J segment lost 2 bases and the V segment lost 6 bases, leaving 8 bases of the junction unmatched. Concerning this clone: Its antigen is currently unknown.

Repertoires were generated with immunoSEQ multiplex PCR, while TCRdb's copy carries only in-frame clones and drops some. The table records over 85,000 clones, about nine tenths of them present only once. This TCR came from a woman younger than 30 in good health and CMV-seronegative. The V call is TRBV6-1, the J call TRBJ1-2, with TRBD1 matching 8 bases. Sequencing used PBMCs. This CDR3 is CASRAQTGGNYGYTF. For the CDR3, the DNA is TGTGCCAGCAGGGCCCAAACAGGGGGAAACTATGGCTACACCTTC.